The 28 T cell receptor beta chains listed next were all sequenced from one sample in a study of Tregs in tolerant kidney transplant recipients (dated by TCRdb to about 2019). The time point label of this sample denotes: blood sample drawn before combined kidney and bone marrow transplant. To prepare the library, the immunoSEQ multiplex PCR assay was applied. In its TCRdb copy, this immuneACCESS table keeps in-frame sequences only and misses some clones. Where compared with another copy, unresolved V genes explain less than half of these, and the others have no known cause. The sample has roughly 80,000 clones on record, more than 85% of them singletons. The ten most abundant clones make up about 0.36% of the sample. The sample consisted of Tregs from blood, taken before the transplant. The receptor source for this set is a human donor who received a combined kidney and bone marrow transplant.

This clone was detected once. The chain links TRBV30 to TRBJ1-6; TRBD1 is a possible D gene (5 bases). Germline CDR1 and CDR2: GTSNPN and SVGIG (reference sequence). V dropped 2 bases and J dropped 7 bases, with 12 bases sitting between them. The CDR3 has 14 amino acids. CDR3 nucleotides: TGTGCCTGGAGTAGGGGACCTTGGAATTCACCCCTCCACTTT. Its translation: CAWSRGPWNSPLHF.

This clone was counted only a few times. The CDR3 nucleotides are TGTGCCTCAAGCGGGACAGAAGGCGCCGGGGAGCTGTTTTTT. This encodes CASSGTEGAGELFF. The genes are TRBV9 and TRBJ2-2; D possibly matches TRBD1 or TRBD2 (7 bases each). Trimming removed 10 bases from V and 6 bases from J, with 19 bases in between. This CDR3 spans 14 amino acids. Germline assignment: CDR1 SGDLS and CDR2 YYNGEE.

In this sample, this clone turned up once. This chain joins TRBV6-5 and TRBJ2-5, with D maybe TRBD2 (6 bases). V dropped 3 bases and J dropped 3 bases, with 14 bases sitting between them. The CDR3 is made up of 15 amino acids. Germline-derived CDR1 and CDR2 are MNHEY and SVGAGI. CDR3: CASSYMGLEEETQYF. In DNA form, the CDR3 reads TGTGCCAGCAGTTATATGGGACTGGAAGAAGAGACCCAGTACTTC.

This clone appeared a single time. V is TRBV27 and J is TRBJ2-7, with 10 bases matching TRBD1. Germline lookup yields CDR1 MNHEY and CDR2 SMNVEV (reference sequence). V lost 7 bases to trimming and J lost 7 bases; unmatched junction nucleotides: 10. This CDR3 contains 14 residues. The CDR3: CASKRDRGTGEQYF. In nucleotides, the CDR3 is TGTGCCAGCAAACGGGACAGGGGAACGGGGGAGCAGTACTTC.

J is TRBJ2-5 and V is TRBV19; D is ambiguous. The CDR3 runs 14 residues. CDR1 and CDR2 from the germline V gene are LNHDA and SQIVND (reference sequence). V was cut by 1 base and J by 2 bases, with 8 bases left in between. CDR3: CASSIAREQETQYF. The CDR3 DNA follows: TGTGCCAGTAGTATAGCAAGGGAACAAGAGACCCAGTACTTC.

The rearrangement joins TRBV28 to TRBJ1-2, with TRBD1 matching over 9 bases. CDR1 is MDHEN and CDR2 is SYDVKM in the germline V gene. The CDR3 is made up of 14 amino acids. J was trimmed by 3 bases and V by 3 bases; bases with no gene match: 2. The CDR3 is CASSLDRGDYGYTF. The CDR3 nucleotides read TGTGCCAGCAGTTTGGACAGGGGAGACTATGGCTACACCTTC.

The V call is TRBV18, the J call TRBJ2-4; perhaps TRBD1 as D (6 bases). CDR1 KGHSH and CDR2 LQKENI come from the germline V gene. This CDR3 has 18 amino acids. V shed 4 bases and J shed 1 base, with 20 bases lying between them. In DNA form, the CDR3 reads TGTGCCAGCTCACGGGACCAAACAGGGATGGTGGCCAAAAACATTCAGTACTTC. This codes for CASSRDQTGMVAKNIQYF.

The V call is TRBV4-3, the J call TRBJ2-6; 14 bases line up with TRBD2. After removal of 1 base from V and 0 bases from J, the junction contained 2 bases not matched to a gene. Germline-derived CDR1 and CDR2 are LGHNA and YSLEER. This CDR3 has 19 residues. The CDR3 protein is CASSQAGLAGGSGANVLTF. The CDR3 region has the DNA TGCGCCAGCAGCCAAGCCGGACTAGCGGGAGGCTCTGGGGCCAACGTCCTGACTTTC.

V usage is TRBV19 and J usage is TRBJ2-1, with TRBD1 matching over 9 bases. The J segment lost 0 bases and the V segment lost 5 bases, leaving 5 bases of the junction unmatched. This CDR3 is 16 amino acids long. CDR1 is LNHDA, CDR2 SQIVND, per germline (reference sequence). This CDR3 is CASSPGTGFSYNEQFF. The CDR3 nucleotides read TGTGCCAGTAGTCCCGGGACAGGGTTCTCCTACAATGAGCAGTTCTTC.

This chain's CDR3 is CAFKGGMAPEAFF. The CDR3 nucleotides read TGTGCCTTCAAGGGGGGAATGGCGCCTGAAGCTTTCTTT. The V and J genes are TRBV30 and TRBJ1-1; perhaps TRBD1 as D (6 bases). V was pared by 7 bases and J by 6 bases, with 18 bases between. In germline, CDR1 is GTSNPN, CDR2 SVGIG (reference sequence). The CDR3 is made up of 13 amino acids.

In nucleotides, the CDR3 is TGTGCCAGCAGTGTCGGGGCTCCTAGCACAGATACGCAGTATTTT. Protein: CASSVGAPSTDTQYF. The rearrangement joins TRBV2 to TRBJ2-3, with D possibly called TRBD1 or TRBD2 (5 bases each). CDR3 size: 15 residues. CDR1 is SNHLY and CDR2 is FYNNEI in the germline V gene. V was cut by 4 bases and J by 0 bases, with 11 bases left in between.

The chain employs TRBV28 and TRBJ1-4; 9 nucleotides line up with TRBD1. In germline, CDR1 is MDHEN, CDR2 SYDVKM. After removal of 6 bases from V and 8 bases from J, the junction contained 10 bases not matched to a gene. The length of the CDR3 is 15 residues. This chain's CDR3 is CASRPQGARREKLFF. The DNA of the CDR3 is TGTGCCAGCAGGCCACAGGGGGCGCGTCGAGAAAAACTGTTTTTT.

The chain recombines TRBV28 with TRBJ2-3; D perhaps matches TRBD2 (5 bases). CDR1 and CDR2 (germline): MDHEN, SYDVKM. Trimming removed 3 bases from V and 0 bases from J, with 13 bases in between. The CDR3 is made up of 16 amino acids. The CDR3 reads CASSFESGVSTDTQYF. The CDR3 bases are TGTGCCAGCAGTTTCGAGAGCGGAGTTAGCACAGATACGCAGTATTTT. The full variable domain, its missing parts supplied by reference TRBV28 and TRBJ2-3, is DVKVTQSSRYLVKRTGEKVFLECVQDMDHENMFWYRQDPGLGLRLIYFSYDVKMKEKGDIPEGYSVSREKKERFSLILESASTNQTSMYLCASSFESGVSTDTQYFGPGTRLTVL.

This clone was seen a single time. The V call is TRBV5-4, the J call TRBJ2-5, with 7 bases fitting TRBD2. The CDR3 spans 16 residues. V was clipped by 0 bases and J by 7 bases; unmatched bases: 12. In germline, CDR1 is SGHNT, CDR2 YYREEE (reference sequence). CDR3 protein: CASSLGGASGSGTQYF. The CDR3 region has the DNA TGTGCCAGCAGCTTGGGAGGGGCTAGCGGTTCGGGGACCCAGTACTTC.

The CDR3 DNA sequence: TGTGCCTGGTCCCGCGGGACTAGCTCCTACAATGAGCAGTTCTTC. Its protein is CAWSRGTSSYNEQFF. The V and J genes are TRBV30 and TRBJ2-1, with TRBD2 matching 8 bases. Germline assignment: CDR1 GTSNPN and CDR2 SVGIG (reference sequence). Trimming removed 5 bases from V and 0 bases from J; junction bases left unmatched: 6. The CDR3 extends over 15 amino acids.

The V gene is TRBV9, the J gene TRBJ2-3; 7 nucleotides match TRBD2. Germline V gene data show CDR1 as SGDLS and CDR2 as YYNGEE. V lost 4 bases to trimming and J lost 5 bases; unmatched junction nucleotides: 10. The CDR3 is made up of 15 amino acids. CDR3 nucleotide sequence: TGTGCCAGCAGCAAGGAGGCGGGAGTGGGAGATACGCAGTATTTT. Residues: CASSKEAGVGDTQYF.

Turning to this clone: An end of the junction does not agree with germline; a read error may underlie this. Other DNA variants within this sample encode the same CDR3. The rearrangement joins TRBV9 to TRBJ2-2; TRBD2 matches 10 bases. The CDR3 length is 17 residues. Germline CDR1 and CDR2: SGDLS and YYNGEE. CDR3 sequence (DNA): TGTGCCAGCAGCGTAGTAGCGGGAGGCCAGAACACCGGGGAGCTGTTTTTC. Amino acid sequence: CASSVVAGGQNTGELFF.

The V call is TRBV27, the J call TRBJ2-1, with TRBD1 identical over 8 bases. The CDR3 is 15 amino acids. Per germline, CDR1 MNHEY and CDR2 SMNVEV (reference sequence). With V trimmed by 4 bases and J by 2 bases, 4 bases remained unmatched. The CDR3, as DNA: TGTGCCAGCAGTTCGGACAGGGTCGCCTACAATGAGCAGTTCTTC. The encoded protein is CASSSDRVAYNEQFF.

J is TRBJ2-4 and V is TRBV11-2, with 12 nucleotides matching TRBD2. The CDR3 consists of 18 residues. Germline V gene data show CDR1 as SGHAT and CDR2 as FQNNGV. V was pared by 1 base and J by 0 bases, with 4 bases of the junction left unmatched. The DNA for the CDR3 is TGTGCCAGCAGCTTAGCCCTAGCGGGAGGGCTAGCCAAAAACATTCAGTACTTC. Its protein is CASSLALAGGLAKNIQYF.

The rearrangement links TRBV6-1 to TRBJ1-2, with a weak D call TRBD1 (5 bases). CDR3 length: 12 amino acids. The V end was cut by 10 bases, the J end by 1 base, with 10 bases between. Germline-derived CDR1 and CDR2 are MNHNS and SASEGT. CDR3 sequence reads: CATLDSNYGYTF. In nucleotides, the CDR3 is TGTGCCACCCTCGACAGTAACTATGGCTACACCTTC.

The chain combines TRBV7-2 with TRBJ2-3; D gene unclear. The CDR3 has 15 residues. The germline V gene has CDR1 SGHTA and CDR2 FQGNSA. Trimming removed 5 bases from V and 4 bases from J, with 16 bases in between. The CDR3 protein is CASSVVRIGADTQYF. CDR3 coding DNA: TGTGCCAGCAGCGTAGTCAGGATTGGAGCAGATACGCAGTATTTT.

This sequence joins TRBV18 and TRBJ2-1; the match to TRBD2 covers 9 bases. This CDR3 has 16 amino acids. The V gene end was trimmed by 1 base and the J gene end by 5 bases; junction bases not matched to a gene: 6. Germline V gives CDR1 KGHSH, CDR2 LQKENI. The CDR3 region is CASSPLAGGVHNEQFF. The DNA of the CDR3 is TGTGCCAGCTCACCACTGGCGGGAGGGGTCCACAATGAGCAGTTCTTC.

The chain carries TRBV5-1 and TRBJ1-4; tentative D call: TRBD1 (6 bases). This CDR3 has 17 residues. CDR1 and CDR2 (germline): SGHRS, YFSETQ. The V gene lost 4 bases and the J gene lost 5 bases, with 21 bases spanning the gap. The CDR3 sequence is CASSTRQVDGGNEKLFF. CDR3 in DNA: TGCGCCAGCAGCACCCGACAGGTGGATGGGGGGAATGAAAAACTGTTTTTT.

The genes are TRBV7-3 and TRBJ2-6; no reliable D call. Trimming shortened V by 2 bases and J by 3 bases, and 5 bases separated the two germline ends. Germline CDR1 is SGHTA and CDR2 is FQGTGA. This CDR3 region has 14 residues. The CDR3 here is CASSLVLGANVLTF. The CDR3 DNA reads as TGTGCCAGCAGCTTAGTACTTGGGGCCAACGTCCTGACTTTC.

The V gene is TRBV7-9, the J gene TRBJ2-7; maybe TRBD1 (5 bases). Per the germline V gene, CDR1 is SEHNR and CDR2 is FQNEAQ (reference sequence). The CDR3 loop spans 12 amino acids. Trimming left V 3 bases short and J 6 bases short, with 9 bases between. CDR3 sequence (DNA): TGTGCCAGCAGCTTCGCCCAGGGCGAGCAGTACTTC. It specifies CASSFAQGEQYF.

Only one count was recorded for this clone. The V gene is TRBV2, the J gene TRBJ2-2; TRBD1 aligns across 9 bases. CDR1 and CDR2 from the germline V gene are SNHLY and FYNNEI. Trimming removed 4 bases from V and 6 bases from J; junction bases left unmatched: 9. The CDR3 extends over 16 amino acids. The CDR3 DNA reads as TGTGCCAGCAGTGCCTCCGGGACAGGGTTCGCCGGGGAGCTGTTTTTT. Translating it yields CASSASGTGFAGELFF.

V and J are TRBV7-2 and TRBJ1-5, with D perhaps TRBD1 (6 bases). Trimming removed 1 base from V and 4 bases from J, with 14 bases in between. The CDR3 has 16 residues. Germline CDR1 reads SGHTA; CDR2 reads FQGNSA. This chain's CDR3 is CASSLGIGQGNQPQHF. In DNA form, the CDR3 reads TGTGCCAGCAGCTTAGGAATCGGGCAGGGGAATCAGCCCCAGCATTTT.

J is TRBJ2-2 and V is TRBV29-1; D perhaps matches TRBD1 (6 bases). Trimming took off 3 bases at V and 4 bases at J, with 12 bases between the two ends. There are 14 residues in the CDR3. Germline CDR1 is SQVTM and CDR2 is ANQGSEA. CDR3 in amino acids: CSVERGGRTGELFF. The CDR3 DNA reads as TGCAGCGTTGAGAGAGGGGGTCGCACCGGGGAGCTGTTTTTT.